This TCR beta chain was identified in a study of cytomegalovirus exposure and HLA in healthy donors. Overall study context: It was reported in a later analysis that the same platform had been used for the 120 or so validation repertoires as for the roughly 670 first-cohort repertoires. Study-wide results and caveats: The classifier, whose performance was assessed in both the original and validation cohorts, reportedly diagnosed cytomegalovirus status with high specificity and sensitivity. Some TCR beta chains (roughly 150 of them) were listed as cytomegalovirus-associated.

To note about this clone: What it recognizes is unknown.

The CDR3 totals 16 residues. Germline V gene sequence: CDR1 SGHNT, CDR2 YYREEE (reference sequence). The V gene end was trimmed by 4 bases and the J gene end by 2 bases; junction bases not matched to a gene: 5. Profiling relied on immunoSEQ multiplex PCR, and the TCRdb table lists in-frame clones only, not all of them. The table records roughly 110,000 clones, about nine tenths of them present only once. The chain recombines TRBV5-4 with TRBJ2-3; 12 nucleotides line up with TRBD2. The TCR comes from a woman aged 18-29 years in good health and CMV-seropositive. Sequenced material: PBMCs. CDR3: CASSTRTSGDTDTQYF. CDR3 in DNA: TGTGCCAGCAGCACACGGACTAGCGGGGACACAGATACGCAGTATTTT.